Listed here are 31 T cell receptor beta chains from one sample, sequenced in a study of early T cells in non-severe SARS-CoV-2 infection. Via MiXCR, TCRdb re-called the 5' RACE reads, giving one row per CDR3 protein. The repertoire has fewer than 30,000 distinct CDR3 sequences, 5.5% to 7.5% of them found once; the top ten carry about 35%. The sequencing used whole blood, collected at baseline. The source is an adult who was a healthcare worker with PCR-confirmed SARS-CoV-2 infection or an uninfected control (not recorded which).

This clonotype was counted at least ten times. V is TRBV7-9 and J is TRBJ1-2; D remains unclear. Per germline, CDR1 SEHNR and CDR2 FQNEAQ (reference sequence). With 5 bases removed from V and 5 bases from J, the gap between germline ends came to 9 bases. CDR3 length: 12 residues. This chain's CDR3 is CASSTGGYGYTF. In DNA form, the CDR3 reads TGTGCCAGCAGCACTGGAGGGTATGGCTACACCTTC.

This clonotype has ten or more counts. V and J are TRBV12-3 or TRBV12-4 and TRBJ1-1, with D hard to call. The CDR3 sequence is 18 residues long. Trimming left V 2 bases short and J 2 bases short, with 21 bases between. The CDR3 DNA follows: TGTGCCAGCAGTTTAACCCGCCGGTGGCAGTTCGATAACACTGAAGCTTTCTTT. Protein product: CASSLTRRWQFDNTEAFF.

This clonotype was picked up many times. The J gene is TRBJ2-5, the V gene TRBV10-3; 12 nucleotides line up with TRBD1. This CDR3 is built from 15 residues. Germline V CDR1 and CDR2: ENHRY, SYGVKD. V shed 10 bases, J shed 4 bases, and the junction held 10 bases outside the gene matches. This CDR3 reads CATGVGTGGGETQYF. The CDR3, as DNA: TGTGCCACCGGCGTTGGGACAGGGGGCGGAGAGACCCAGTACTTC.

This clonotype was observed many times. The rearrangement links TRBV19 to TRBJ2-5; 10 bases fit TRBD2. The CDR3 covers 15 residues. Germline values: CDR1 LNHDA, CDR2 SQIVND (reference sequence). V trimming: 6 bases; J trimming: 7 bases; junction bases outside the gene matches: 11. The CDR3 nucleotides are TGTGCCAGTAGCCGCTACCTAGCGGGGGATGGGACCCAGTACTTC. Translating it yields CASSRYLAGDGTQYF.

This clonotype was counted at least ten times. The rearrangement joins TRBV6-2 or TRBV6-3 to TRBJ1-2, with D unresolved. This CDR3 spans 14 amino acids. V lost 8 bases to trimming and J lost 4 bases, with 17 bases between them. Germline CDR1 is MNHEY and CDR2 is SVGEGT. In DNA form, the CDR3 reads TGTGCCAGCTCTCTCCTAACTGTGGGCTATGGCTACACCTTC. Protein: CASSLLTVGYGYTF.

This clonotype occurred a few times. The chain uses TRBV18 and TRBJ2-7, with D tentatively TRBD1 or TRBD2 (5 bases each). This CDR3 comprises 13 residues. The germline V gene has CDR1 KGHSH and CDR2 LQKENI. The V end was cut by 3 bases, the J end by 4 bases, with 10 bases between. DNA of the CDR3: TGTGCCAGCTCACCGGGGGAGAATTACGAGCAGTACTTC. Translating gives CASSPGENYEQYF.

This clonotype was detected many times. The V gene is TRBV10-3, the J gene TRBJ1-3; 7 nucleotides agree with TRBD1. With 9 bases clipped from V and 3 bases from J, the junction kept 14 bases outside the gene matches. The CDR3 extends over 16 amino acids. Germline V gene data show CDR1 as ENHRY and CDR2 as SYGVKD. CDR3 coding DNA: TGTGCCATATCTCGACAGGGCATCTTGGATGGAAACACCATATATTTT. It codes for CAISRQGILDGNTIYF.

This clonotype was seen many times. V is TRBV24-1 and J is TRBJ1-1; possible D gene TRBD1, 5 bases. The germline V and J ends were trimmed by 12 bases and 3 bases, with 22 bases remaining between them. Germline assignment: CDR1 KGHDR and CDR2 SFDVKD. The CDR3 length is 15 residues. CDR3 loop: CALPGGSPTYTEAFF. The CDR3 region has the DNA TGTGCCCTCCCGGGGGGGTCCCCCACTTACACTGAAGCTTTCTTT.

This clonotype occurred many times. The chain couples TRBV12-3 or TRBV12-4 to TRBJ1-5; 8 nucleotides agree with TRBD1. The V and J ends lost 6 bases and 3 bases, in that order; junction bases with no gene match: 7. The CDR3 length is 15 residues. CDR3 bases: TGTGCCAGCAGCCGGACAGGGAGGAACAATCAGCCCCAGCATTTT. Its translation is CASSRTGRNNQPQHF.

This clonotype was seen at least ten times. J is TRBJ2-3 and V is TRBV6-6; no firm D call. The CDR3 has 17 residues. V lost 5 bases to trimming and J lost 0 bases, with 18 bases between them. Looked up from germline, CDR1 is MNHNY and CDR2 is SVGAGI (reference sequence). CDR3 sequence: CASSPRFFAPSTDTQYF. The CDR3 DNA is TGTGCCAGCAGTCCGCGTTTCTTTGCCCCTAGCACAGATACGCAGTATTTT.

This clonotype showed up just a few times. The chain carries TRBV5-4 and TRBJ2-7, with TRBD1 identical over 8 bases. The CDR3 length is 15 residues. Germline trimming cut 2 bases from V and 6 bases from J; bases unmatched to any gene: 10. Per germline, CDR1 SGHNT and CDR2 YYREEE (reference sequence). The CDR3 DNA sequence: TGTGCCAGCAGCTTCCCCGGGACAGGCGCACTCGAGCAGTACTTC. This sequence encodes CASSFPGTGALEQYF. The complete variable domain, with remaining parts taken from reference TRBV5-4 and TRBJ2-7, reads ETGVTQSPTHLIKTRGQQVTLRCSSQSGHNTVSWYQQALGQGPQFIFQYYREEENGRGNFPPRFSGLQFPNYSSELNVNALELDDSALYLCASSFPGTGALEQYFGPGTRLTVT.

This clonotype was counted ten times or more. The chain links TRBV6-1 to TRBJ2-4; D gene unclear. Germline values: CDR1 MNHNS, CDR2 SASEGT. The V gene lost 2 bases and the J gene lost 0 bases, with 11 bases spanning the gap. The length of the CDR3 is 16 residues. The CDR3 nucleotides are TGTGCCAGCAGTGAACTCAGCTCCTTAGCCAAAAACATTCAGTACTTC. This codes for CASSELSSLAKNIQYF.

The rearrangement uses TRBV5-1 and TRBJ2-1, with D maybe TRBD1 (5 bases). Per germline, CDR1 SGHRS and CDR2 YFSETQ. This CDR3 spans 15 amino acids. The V end was cut by 4 bases, the J end by 3 bases, with 14 bases between. CDR3 sequence reads: CASSPAGYGYNEQFF. The DNA for the CDR3 is TGCGCCAGCAGCCCGGCAGGGTACGGCTACAATGAGCAGTTCTTC. The full variable domain, completed using reference TRBV5-1 and TRBJ2-1, is KAGVTQTPRYLIKTRGQQVTLSCSPISGHRSVSWYQQTPGQGLQFLFEYFSETQRNKGNFPGRFSGRQFSNSRSEMNVSTLELGDSALYLCASSPAGYGYNEQFFGPGTRLTVL.

This clonotype was counted ten times or more. The chain recombines TRBV30 with TRBJ1-6; 7 bases align to TRBD1. Germline V gives CDR1 GTSNPN, CDR2 SVGIG (reference sequence). The CDR3 length is 13 residues. V lost 5 bases, J lost 9 bases, and 7 bases stayed unmatched. DNA of the CDR3: TGTGCCTGGGAGACAGGGCCGGGTTCACCCCTCCACTTT. Translated, it gives CAWETGPGSPLHF.

There are many counts of this clonotype. This sequence joins TRBV4-2 and TRBJ2-2; D possibly corresponds to TRBD1 (6 bases). V lost 0 bases, J lost 5 bases, and 13 bases lay in between. The CDR3 has 16 residues. Per germline, CDR1 LGHNA and CDR2 YNFKEQ. The CDR3: CASSQDKQGLTGELFF. The DNA of the CDR3 is TGTGCCAGCAGCCAAGATAAACAGGGTCTGACCGGGGAGCTGTTTTTT.

In its sample, this clonotype was seen many times. The V call is TRBV7-9, the J call TRBJ2-1; TRBD2 agrees at 7 bases. The CDR3 sequence is 13 residues long. Germline V gene lookup returns CDR1 SEHNR and CDR2 FQNEAQ (reference sequence). Trimming cost V 5 bases and J 2 bases; bases outside gene matches: 0. The CDR3, as DNA: TGTGCCAGCAGCGGGGGGGCCTACAATGAGCAGTTCTTC. Translated, it gives CASSGGAYNEQFF.

The genes are TRBV10-3 and TRBJ2-3, with 11 positions matching TRBD1. CDR1 is ENHRY and CDR2 is SYGVKD in the germline V gene. The CDR3 is made up of 15 amino acids. Trimming removed 3 bases from V and 4 bases from J; junction bases left unmatched: 3. The CDR3 sequence: CAISDPGQGADTQYF. As DNA, the CDR3 is TGTGCCATCAGTGACCCGGGACAGGGGGCAGATACGCAGTATTTT.

At least ten counts were recorded for this clonotype. The chain has TRBV6-1 and TRBJ1-2, with D possibly matching TRBD1 (6 bases). The V end was cut by 6 bases, the J end by 0 bases, with 14 bases between. This CDR3 contains 15 residues. Germline V lookup: CDR1 MNHNS, CDR2 SASEGT. The CDR3 sequence: CASSWRTDPNYGYTF. Written as DNA, the CDR3 is TGTGCCAGCAGCTGGAGGACAGATCCTAACTATGGCTACACCTTC.

This sequence joins TRBV7-2 and TRBJ2-1, with 10 bases lining up with TRBD2. The CDR3 is 15 residues long. The germline gives CDR1 SGHTA, CDR2 FQGNSA. V shed 1 base, J shed 9 bases, and the junction held 6 bases outside the gene matches. The CDR3 DNA reads as TGTGCCAGCAGCTTAGAGAGCGGGAGGGCAATTGAGCAGTTCTTC. Translated: CASSLESGRAIEQFF.

This clonotype was seen repeatedly, ten times or more. CDR3 coding DNA: TGTGCCAGCAGGACAGGGGGCTGGGCAGATACGCAGTATTTT. This translates into CASRTGGWADTQYF. The J gene is TRBJ2-3, the V gene TRBV7-2, with TRBD1 matching over 10 bases. The ends lost 6 bases at V and 4 bases at J; junction bases unmatched: 4. This CDR3 comprises 14 residues. Germline V lookup: CDR1 SGHTA, CDR2 FQGNSA.

This clonotype was recorded many times. CDR3 in amino acids: CASKSSTLLYGYTF. Here the CDR3 DNA reads TGTGCCAGCAAATCGTCGACCCTCCTCTATGGCTACACCTTC. The chain employs TRBV5-6 and TRBJ1-2; D remains unclear. Germline V CDR1 and CDR2: SGHDT, YYEEEE. The CDR3 is 14 residues long. V was clipped by 6 bases and J by 4 bases, with 16 bases between them.

The table lists this clonotype with many counts. The J gene is TRBJ2-1, the V gene TRBV4-3, with D maybe TRBD2 (5 bases). The V end was cut by 3 bases, the J end by 0 bases, with 9 bases between. Germline V gives CDR1 LGHNA, CDR2 YSLEER. The CDR3 contains 15 residues. Here the CDR3 DNA reads TGCGCCAGCAGCCATCAACGGGGCTCCTACAATGAGCAGTTCTTC. It specifies CASSHQRGSYNEQFF.

This clonotype was found many times. The chain links TRBV20-1 to TRBJ1-1, with D uncertain. The CDR3 has 17 residues. The ends were cut back, 0 bases at V and 5 bases at J, with 22 bases in the middle. CDR1 is DFQATT and CDR2 is SNEGSKA in the germline V gene (reference sequence). This chain's CDR3 is CSARDQESLKGQTEAFF. The CDR3, as DNA: TGCAGTGCTAGAGATCAAGAGAGTCTCAAAGGGCAAACTGAAGCTTTCTTT.

At least ten counts were recorded for this clonotype. The rearrangement uses TRBV27 and TRBJ2-3, with TRBD2 matching over 7 bases. Germline CDR1 and CDR2: MNHEY and SMNVEV (reference sequence). With V trimmed by 6 bases and J by 3 bases, 6 bases remained unmatched. The CDR3 totals 14 residues. CDR3 DNA: TGTGCCAGCAGCGTCGGGGGGTATACAGATACGCAGTATTTT. Its translation is CASSVGGYTDTQYF.

This clonotype came up a few times. The J gene is TRBJ2-2, the V gene TRBV5-5; tentatively, D is TRBD1 (5 bases). Trimming removed 0 bases from V and 5 bases from J, with 11 bases in between. The CDR3 totals 15 residues. Germline V gives CDR1 SGHKS, CDR2 YYEKEE (reference sequence). The CDR3 sequence: CASSLGRGRTGELFF. CDR3 coding DNA: TGTGCCAGCAGCTTGGGAAGGGGTCGAACCGGGGAGCTGTTTTTT.

This clonotype appeared many times. The genes are TRBV27 and TRBJ2-7; D uncertain. This CDR3 spans 11 amino acids. The V gene's germline CDR1 is MNHEY and CDR2 SMNVEV (reference sequence). V lost 8 bases and J lost 6, with 11 bases in between. The CDR3 reads CASRNVGEQYF. CDR3 DNA: TGTGCCAGCCGCAATGTTGGCGAGCAGTACTTC.

In regard to this clonotype: This may be a read error: a much more frequent sequence differs by one nucleotide. The rearrangement uses TRBV3-1 and TRBJ2-6, with no clear D. CDR3 length: 14 amino acids. Germline CDR1 is LGHDT and CDR2 is YNNKEL (reference sequence). The CDR3 sequence: CASSQSSGTNVLTF. The CDR3 nucleotides are TGTGCCAGCAGCCAAAGCTCTGGGACCAACGTCCTGACTTTC.

The chain combines TRBV10-3 with TRBJ2-7; perhaps TRBD2 as D (5 bases). Trimming shortened V by 3 bases and J by 3 bases, and 15 bases separated the two germline ends. This CDR3 has 15 residues. Germline loops: CDR1 ENHRY, CDR2 SYGVKD. CDR3 DNA sequence: TGTGCCATCAGTGACGGTTCGCGAACTAGCTACGAGCAGTACTTC. This gives the protein CAISDGSRTSYEQYF.

This clonotype was recorded many times. The chain joins TRBV5-1 to TRBJ2-1; 11 nucleotides agree with TRBD2. The ends lost 4 bases at V and 4 bases at J; junction bases unmatched: 4. The CDR3 loop spans 15 amino acids. Looked up from germline, CDR1 is SGHRS and CDR2 is YFSETQ. CDR3 amino acids: CASSPGTSGYNEQFF. The CDR3 coding sequence is TGCGCCAGCAGCCCGGGGACTAGCGGATACAATGAGCAGTTCTTC.

This clonotype was observed many times. This chain joins TRBV7-6 and TRBJ2-7; 8 bases are a match to TRBD1. The germline CDR1 and CDR2 sequences are SGHVS and FNYEAQ. The CDR3 spans 14 residues. After removal of 1 base from V and 6 bases from J, the junction contained 5 bases not matched to a gene. CDR3 sequence reads: CASSLGTGPSEQYF. For the CDR3, the DNA is TGTGCCAGCAGCTTAGGGACAGGGCCTTCCGAGCAGTACTTC.

The J gene is TRBJ2-3, the V gene TRBV6-6; perhaps D is TRBD1 or TRBD2 (5 bases each). The CDR3 is 15 residues long. Trimming stripped 5 bases from V and 2 bases from J, with 14 bases between. CDR1 and CDR2 (germline): MNHNY, SVGAGI (reference sequence). The CDR3, as DNA: TGTGCCAGCAGTCCCACTAGGGGTTCCACAGATACGCAGTATTTT. It is translated as CASSPTRGSTDTQYF.